The 15 T cell receptor beta chains below were found in one sample sequenced in a study of control samples from healthy donors and cancer patients. TCRdb keeps only in-frame clones here, not all; method: immunoSEQ multiplex PCR. The sample contains 85,000 to 90,000 clones, about 89% of which appear only once. Material for sequencing was PBMCs. The source is a woman aged 45-59 years with colorectal cancer.

Details on this clone: Other DNA sequences within the sample encode an identical CDR3. The chain links TRBV7-2 to TRBJ2-3, with D perhaps TRBD1 or TRBD2 (6 bases each). V was cut by 1 base and J by 1 base, with 9 bases left in between. Germline CDR1 is SGHTA and CDR2 is FQGNSA. The CDR3 totals 15 residues. This CDR3 reads CASSLEGGRTDTQYF. The DNA for the CDR3 is TGTGCCAGCAGCTTAGAGGGGGGACGCACAGATACGCAGTATTTT.

The J gene is TRBJ1-2, the V gene TRBV19; 9 positions match TRBD1. The ends lost 3 bases at V and 4 bases at J; junction bases unmatched: 9. This CDR3 region has 16 residues. The V gene's germline CDR1 is LNHDA and CDR2 SQIVND (reference sequence). The CDR3 here is CASSMEQGALGYGYTF. Here the CDR3 DNA reads TGTGCCAGTAGTATGGAACAGGGGGCGCTTGGCTATGGCTACACCTTC.

A word on this clone: Other DNA sequences from this sample encode an identical CDR3 as well. This chain connects TRBV2 to TRBJ1-2; tentative D call: TRBD1 (5 bases). Looked up from germline, CDR1 is SNHLY and CDR2 is FYNNEI. The CDR3 is 16 amino acids. The V end lost 6 bases, the J end lost 2 bases, and 19 bases lay between the germline ends. The CDR3 bases are TGTGCCAGCAGGGACCTCGGGGGGACTGGAAACTATGGCTACACCTTC. Translating gives CASRDLGGTGNYGYTF.

On this clone itself: The sample carries other DNA sequences with the same CDR3. J is TRBJ1-2 and V is TRBV12-3 or TRBV12-4, with TRBD1 identical over 7 bases. The CDR3 totals 13 residues. J gave up 4 bases and V 5 bases, and 4 bases lay outside the gene matches. The CDR3 nucleotides are TGTGCCAGCAGTCAGACAGGGCGCTATGGCTACACCTTC. Amino acids: CASSQTGRYGYTF.

The chain combines TRBV4-3 with TRBJ2-7; D is perhaps TRBD2 (6 bases). Germline values: CDR1 LGHNA, CDR2 YSLEER. This CDR3 spans 16 amino acids. V was clipped by 0 bases and J by 0 bases, with 12 bases between them. CDR3 in DNA: TGCGCCAGCAGCCAAGATGGGCGGGGTAGCTCCTACGAGCAGTACGTC. Its translation is CASSQDGRGSSYEQYV.

The J gene is TRBJ1-2, the V gene TRBV2; unclear D gene. This CDR3 spans 11 amino acids. Trimming pared 6 bases from V and 0 bases from J, leaving 2 bases between. Germline V lookup: CDR1 SNHLY, CDR2 FYNNEI. CDR3 sequence reads: CASRANYGYTF. Here the CDR3 DNA reads TGTGCCAGCAGAGCTAACTATGGCTACACCTTC.

The gene calls are TRBV9 and TRBJ1-2, with D uncertain. Looked up from germline, CDR1 is SGDLS and CDR2 is YYNGEE. The CDR3 extends over 12 amino acids. Trimming pared 6 bases from V and 4 bases from J, leaving 10 bases between. CDR3 nucleotides: TGTGCCAGCAACCAAACGACCTATGGCTACACCTTC. This gives the protein CASNQTTYGYTF.

This clone has more than one count but fewer than ten. The chain combines TRBV28 with TRBJ1-1; TRBD1 aligns across 7 bases. The CDR3 has 16 residues. Germline V gene lookup returns CDR1 MDHEN and CDR2 SYDVKM. The J segment lost 4 bases and the V segment lost 3 bases, leaving 11 bases of the junction unmatched. In nucleotides, the CDR3 is TGTGCCAGCAGTTTTGGGACAGCGTCCCGGGGCACTGAAGCTTTCTTT. Its translation is CASSFGTASRGTEAFF.

The chain recombines TRBV5-1 with TRBJ1-1; weak D call: TRBD1 (6 bases). The CDR3 loop spans 14 amino acids. Between the trimmed V and J ends, which lost 3 bases and 5 bases, there was a span of 14 bases. Germline V gene lookup returns CDR1 SGHRS and CDR2 YFSETQ. CDR3 sequence (DNA): TGCGCCAGCAGCTCCAACAGGGCCCAGACTGAAGCTTTCTTT. This encodes CASSSNRAQTEAFF.

This sequence joins TRBV7-2 and TRBJ2-3; tentatively, D is TRBD2 (5 bases). The CDR3 consists of 14 residues. V lost 7 bases and J lost 5, with 16 bases in between. Germline V gene data show CDR1 as SGHTA and CDR2 as FQGNSA. CDR3 residues: CASTPASRKDTQYF. The CDR3 DNA is TGTGCCAGCACCCCAGCTAGCAGAAAAGATACGCAGTATTTT.

CDR3 DNA sequence: TGCGCCAGCAGCCAAGGAGTAGGAGGGAATGCCGGGGAGCTGTTTTTT. Protein: CASSQGVGGNAGELFF. The chain uses TRBV4-1 and TRBJ2-2, with a tentative D call TRBD2 (6 bases). This CDR3 has 16 amino acids. The V end lost 1 base, the J end lost 6 bases, and 15 bases lay between the germline ends. Per the germline V gene, CDR1 is MGHRA and CDR2 is YSYEKL.

The V call is TRBV6-5, the J call TRBJ2-5; 9 nucleotides match TRBD1. Germline V lookup: CDR1 MNHEY, CDR2 SVGAGI. This CDR3 region has 15 residues. V was pared by 4 bases and J by 2 bases, with 5 bases of the junction left unmatched. CDR3 loop: CASSSQQGAQETQYF. The CDR3 nucleotides read TGTGCCAGCAGTTCTCAACAGGGGGCTCAAGAGACCCAGTACTTC.

This sequence joins TRBV11-2 and TRBJ2-7; no definite D call. V was clipped by 4 bases and J by 4 bases, with 20 bases between them. The CDR3 runs 16 residues. The V gene's germline CDR1 is SGHAT and CDR2 FQNNGV. The CDR3 protein is CASSSLGPDGPYEQYV. CDR3 coding DNA: TGTGCCAGCAGCTCCTTAGGACCCGACGGCCCGTACGAGCAGTACGTC.

This clone has more than one count but fewer than ten. This chain links TRBV6-1 with TRBJ1-2; possibly TRBD1 for D (6 bases). Trimming took off 3 bases at V and 4 bases at J, with 15 bases between the two ends. Germline CDR1 reads MNHNS; CDR2 reads SASEGT. The CDR3 length is 15 residues. As DNA, the CDR3 is TGTGCCAGCAGTGACGAGGGAGGACAGTCCTATGGCTACACCTTC. It is translated as CASSDEGGQSYGYTF.

The rearrangement uses TRBV4-1 and TRBJ1-2, with D perhaps TRBD1 (5 bases). Trimming pared 0 bases from V and 5 bases from J, leaving 16 bases between. Germline V gene lookup returns CDR1 MGHRA and CDR2 YSYEKL. The CDR3 loop spans 16 amino acids. The CDR3 reads CASSQDRGAERYGYTF. Here the CDR3 DNA reads TGCGCCAGCAGCCAAGATCGAGGGGCAGAACGGTATGGCTACACCTTC.